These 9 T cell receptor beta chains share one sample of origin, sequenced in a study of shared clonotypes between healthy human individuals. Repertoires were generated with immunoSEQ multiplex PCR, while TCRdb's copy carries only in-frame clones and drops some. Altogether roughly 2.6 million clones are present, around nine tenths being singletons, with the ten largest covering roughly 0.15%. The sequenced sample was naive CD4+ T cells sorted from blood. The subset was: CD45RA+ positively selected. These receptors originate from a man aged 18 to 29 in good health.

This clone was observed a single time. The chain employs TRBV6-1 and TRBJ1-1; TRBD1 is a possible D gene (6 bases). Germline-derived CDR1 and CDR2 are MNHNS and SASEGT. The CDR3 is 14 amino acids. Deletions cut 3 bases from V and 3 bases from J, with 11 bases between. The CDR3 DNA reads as TGTGCCAGCAGTGATGGGGGCCCCTACACTGAAGCTTTCTTT. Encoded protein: CASSDGGPYTEAFF.

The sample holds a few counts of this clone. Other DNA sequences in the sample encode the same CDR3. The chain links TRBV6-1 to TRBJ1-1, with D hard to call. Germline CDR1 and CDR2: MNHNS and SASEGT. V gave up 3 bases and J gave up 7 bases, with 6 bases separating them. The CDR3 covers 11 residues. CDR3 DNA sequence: TGTGCCAGCAGTGATCGATTTGAAGCTTTCTTT. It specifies CASSDRFEAFF.

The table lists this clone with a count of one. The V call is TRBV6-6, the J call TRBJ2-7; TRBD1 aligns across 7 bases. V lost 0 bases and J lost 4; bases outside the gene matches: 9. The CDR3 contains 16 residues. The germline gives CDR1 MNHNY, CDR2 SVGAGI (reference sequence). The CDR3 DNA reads TGTGCCAGCAGTTACTCACCCGGGACAGTTTCTTACGAGCAGTACTTC. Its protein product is CASSYSPGTVSYEQYF.

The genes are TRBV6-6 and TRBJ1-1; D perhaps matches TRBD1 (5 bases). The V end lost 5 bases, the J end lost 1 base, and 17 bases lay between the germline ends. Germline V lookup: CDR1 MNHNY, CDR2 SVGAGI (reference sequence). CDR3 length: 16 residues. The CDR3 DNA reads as TGTGCCAGCAGTCCCAAGGGGAGGTCGGGGAACACTGAAGCTTTCTTT. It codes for CASSPKGRSGNTEAFF.

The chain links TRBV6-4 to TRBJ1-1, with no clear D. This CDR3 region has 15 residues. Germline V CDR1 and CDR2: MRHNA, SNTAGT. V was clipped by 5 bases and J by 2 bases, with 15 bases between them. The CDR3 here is CASSPESGVNTEAFF. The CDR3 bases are TGTGCCAGCAGTCCCGAGTCCGGAGTTAACACTGAAGCTTTCTTT.

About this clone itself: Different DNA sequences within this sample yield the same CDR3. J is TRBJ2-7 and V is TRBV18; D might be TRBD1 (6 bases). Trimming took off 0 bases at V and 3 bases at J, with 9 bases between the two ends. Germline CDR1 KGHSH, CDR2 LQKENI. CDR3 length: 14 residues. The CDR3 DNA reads TGTGCCAGCTCACCACCAGGGGGAAGCTACGAGCAGTACTTC. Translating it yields CASSPPGGSYEQYF.

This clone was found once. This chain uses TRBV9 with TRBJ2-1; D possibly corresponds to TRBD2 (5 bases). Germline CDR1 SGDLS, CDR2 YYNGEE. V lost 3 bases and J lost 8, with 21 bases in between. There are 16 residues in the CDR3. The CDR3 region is CASSDNQRVGYDEQFF. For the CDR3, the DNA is TGTGCCAGCAGCGATAACCAGAGGGTAGGATATGATGAGCAGTTCTTC.

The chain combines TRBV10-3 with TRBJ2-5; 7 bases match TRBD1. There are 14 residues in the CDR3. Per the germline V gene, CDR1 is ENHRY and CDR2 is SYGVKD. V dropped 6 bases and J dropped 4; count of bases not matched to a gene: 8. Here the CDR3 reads CAISEGTVGETQYF. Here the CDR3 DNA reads TGTGCCATCAGCGAAGGGACAGTAGGAGAGACCCAGTACTTC.

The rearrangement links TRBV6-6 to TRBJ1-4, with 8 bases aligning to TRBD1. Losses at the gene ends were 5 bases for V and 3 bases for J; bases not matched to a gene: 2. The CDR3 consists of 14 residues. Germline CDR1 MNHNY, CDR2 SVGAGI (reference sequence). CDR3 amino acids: CASSKQGANEKLFF. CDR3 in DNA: TGTGCCAGCAGTAAACAGGGGGCTAATGAAAAACTGTTTTTT.